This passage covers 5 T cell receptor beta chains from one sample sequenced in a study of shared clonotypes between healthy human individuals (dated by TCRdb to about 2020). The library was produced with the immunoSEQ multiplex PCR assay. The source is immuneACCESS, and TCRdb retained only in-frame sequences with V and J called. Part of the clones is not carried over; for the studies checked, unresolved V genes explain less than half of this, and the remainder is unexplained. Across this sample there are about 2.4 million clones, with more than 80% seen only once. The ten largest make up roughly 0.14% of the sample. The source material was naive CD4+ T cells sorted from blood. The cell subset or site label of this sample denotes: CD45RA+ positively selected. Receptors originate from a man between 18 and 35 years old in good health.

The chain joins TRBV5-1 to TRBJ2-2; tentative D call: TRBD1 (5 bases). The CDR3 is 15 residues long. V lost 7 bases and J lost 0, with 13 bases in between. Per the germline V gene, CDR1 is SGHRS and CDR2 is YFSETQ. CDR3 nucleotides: TGCGCCAGCGGCGGACCGACAGCGAACACCGGGGAGCTGTTTTTT. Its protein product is CASGGPTANTGELFF. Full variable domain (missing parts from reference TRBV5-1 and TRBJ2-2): KAGVTQTPRYLIKTRGQQVTLSCSPISGHRSVSWYQQTPGQGLQFLFEYFSETQRNKGNFPGRFSGRQFSNSRSEMNVSTLELGDSALYLCASGGPTANTGELFFGEGSRLTVL.

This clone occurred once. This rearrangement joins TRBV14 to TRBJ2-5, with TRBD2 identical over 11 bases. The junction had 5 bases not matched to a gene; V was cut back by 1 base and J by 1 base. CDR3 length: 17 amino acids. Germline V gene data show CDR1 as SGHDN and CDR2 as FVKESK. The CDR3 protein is CASSQGPGLAVQETQYF. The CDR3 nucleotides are TGTGCCAGCAGCCAAGGTCCGGGACTAGCGGTCCAAGAGACCCAGTACTTC. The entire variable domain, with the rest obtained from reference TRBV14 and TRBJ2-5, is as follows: EAGVTQFPSHSVIEKGQTVTLRCDPISGHDNLYWYRRVMGKEIKFLLHFVKESKQDESGMPNNRFLAERTGGTYSTLKVQPAELEDSGVYFCASSQGPGLAVQETQYFGPGTRLLVL.

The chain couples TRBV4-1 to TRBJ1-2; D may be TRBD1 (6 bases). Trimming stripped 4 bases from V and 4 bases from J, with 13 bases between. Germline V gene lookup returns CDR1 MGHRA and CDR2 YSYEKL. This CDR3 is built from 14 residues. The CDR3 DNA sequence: TGCGCCAGCAGCCCTAGGACAGAGCCCTATGGCTACACCTTC. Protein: CASSPRTEPYGYTF.

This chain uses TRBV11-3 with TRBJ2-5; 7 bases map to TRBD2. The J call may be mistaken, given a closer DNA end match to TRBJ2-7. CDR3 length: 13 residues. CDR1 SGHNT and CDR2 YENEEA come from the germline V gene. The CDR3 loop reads CASSFQAGYEQYF. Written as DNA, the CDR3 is TGTGCCAGCAGCTTCCAAGCGGGGTACGAGCAGTACTTC.

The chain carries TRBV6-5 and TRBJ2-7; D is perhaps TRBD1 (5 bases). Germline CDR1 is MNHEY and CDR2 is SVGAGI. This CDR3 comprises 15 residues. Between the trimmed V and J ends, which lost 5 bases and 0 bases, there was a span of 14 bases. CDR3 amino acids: CASSRHKGDSYEQYF. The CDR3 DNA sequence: TGTGCCAGCAGTAGACATAAAGGGGACTCCTACGAGCAGTACTTC.